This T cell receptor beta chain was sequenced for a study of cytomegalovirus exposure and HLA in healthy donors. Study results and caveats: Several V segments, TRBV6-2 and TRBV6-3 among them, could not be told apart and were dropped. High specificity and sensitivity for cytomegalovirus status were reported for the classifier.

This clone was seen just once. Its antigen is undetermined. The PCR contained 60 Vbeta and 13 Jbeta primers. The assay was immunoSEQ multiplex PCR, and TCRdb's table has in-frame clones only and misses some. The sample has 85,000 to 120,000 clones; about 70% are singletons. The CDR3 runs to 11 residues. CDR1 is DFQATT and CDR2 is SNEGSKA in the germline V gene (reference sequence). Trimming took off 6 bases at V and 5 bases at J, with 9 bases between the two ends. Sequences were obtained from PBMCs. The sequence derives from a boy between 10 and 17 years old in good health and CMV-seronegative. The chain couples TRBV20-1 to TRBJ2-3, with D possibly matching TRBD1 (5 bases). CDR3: CSASGLDTQYF. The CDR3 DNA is TGCAGTGCATCAGGGTTAGATACGCAGTATTTT.